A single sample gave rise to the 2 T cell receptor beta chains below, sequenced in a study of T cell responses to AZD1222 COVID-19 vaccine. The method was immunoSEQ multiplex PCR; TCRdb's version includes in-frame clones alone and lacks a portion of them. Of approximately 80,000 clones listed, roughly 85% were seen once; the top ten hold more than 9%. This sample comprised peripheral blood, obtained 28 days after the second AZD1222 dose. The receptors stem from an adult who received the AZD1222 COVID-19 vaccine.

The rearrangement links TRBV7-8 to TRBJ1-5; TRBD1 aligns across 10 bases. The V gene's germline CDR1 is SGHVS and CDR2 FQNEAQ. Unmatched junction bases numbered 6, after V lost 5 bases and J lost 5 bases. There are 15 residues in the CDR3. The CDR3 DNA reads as TGTGCCAGCAGCCCTGACAGGGGGCGGTATCAGCCCCAGCATTTT. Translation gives CASSPDRGRYQPQHF.

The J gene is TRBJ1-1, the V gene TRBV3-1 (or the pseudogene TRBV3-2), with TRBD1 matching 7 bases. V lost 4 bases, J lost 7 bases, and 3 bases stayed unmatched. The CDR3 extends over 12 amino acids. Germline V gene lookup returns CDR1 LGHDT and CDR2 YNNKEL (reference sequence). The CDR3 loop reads CASSRQGLEAFF. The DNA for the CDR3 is TGTGCCAGCAGCCGACAGGGACTTGAAGCTTTCTTT.